This T cell receptor beta chain was captured by sequencing in a study of T-cell memory formation after mild COVID-19. Unmatched junction bases numbered 10, after V lost 5 bases and J lost 12 bases. The CDR3 contains 12 residues. CDR1 DFQATT and CDR2 SNEGSKA come from the germline V gene (reference sequence). This clonotype was counted ten times or more. One entry per CDR3 protein, called by TCRdb with MiXCR from the 5' RACE reads. The sample carries fewer than 200,000 distinct CDR3 sequences, about 18% recorded once. This sequence originates from a man aged 18 to 35 who had mild COVID-19 (a few samples of this study predate the infection). Cell type and time point are not known. The sample consisted of PBMCs or a T cell subset sorted from them (not recorded which). The chain joins TRBV20-1 to TRBJ2-1; TRBD1 matches at 7 bases. This CDR3 reads CSASPSRTGQFF. CDR3 bases: TGCAGTGCTTCCCCATCAAGGACAGGGCAGTTCTTC.